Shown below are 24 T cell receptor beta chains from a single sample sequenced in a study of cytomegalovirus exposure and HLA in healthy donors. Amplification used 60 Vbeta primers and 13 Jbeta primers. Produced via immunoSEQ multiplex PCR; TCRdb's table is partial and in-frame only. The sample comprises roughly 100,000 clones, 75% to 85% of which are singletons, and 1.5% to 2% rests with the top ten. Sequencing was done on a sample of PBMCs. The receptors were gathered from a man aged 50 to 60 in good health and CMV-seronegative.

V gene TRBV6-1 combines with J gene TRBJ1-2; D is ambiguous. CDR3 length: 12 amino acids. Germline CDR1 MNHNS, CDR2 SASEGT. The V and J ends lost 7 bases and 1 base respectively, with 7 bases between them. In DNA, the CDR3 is TGTGCCAGCAACAGTTATAACTATGGCTACACCTTC. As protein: CASNSYNYGYTF.

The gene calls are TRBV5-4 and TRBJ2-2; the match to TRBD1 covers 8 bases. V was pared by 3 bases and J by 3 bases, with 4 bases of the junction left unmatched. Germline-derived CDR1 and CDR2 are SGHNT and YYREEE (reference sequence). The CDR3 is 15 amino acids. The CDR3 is CASSWDRRDTGELFF. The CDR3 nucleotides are TGTGCCAGCAGCTGGGACAGGAGAGACACCGGGGAGCTGTTTTTT. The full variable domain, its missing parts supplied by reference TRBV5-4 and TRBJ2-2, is ETGVTQSPTHLIKTRGQQVTLRCSSQSGHNTVSWYQQALGQGPQFIFQYYREEENGRGNFPPRFSGLQFPNYSSELNVNALELDDSALYLCASSWDRRDTGELFFGEGSRLTVL.

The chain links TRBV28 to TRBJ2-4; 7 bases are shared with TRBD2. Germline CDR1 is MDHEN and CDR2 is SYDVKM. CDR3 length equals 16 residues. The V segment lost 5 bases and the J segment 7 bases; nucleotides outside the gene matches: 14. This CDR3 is CASSPSSGGAGNIQYF. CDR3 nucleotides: TGTGCCAGCAGTCCATCTAGCGGAGGGGCGGGGAACATTCAGTACTTC.

CDR3 sequence reads: CASSVGGAPRNQPQHF. CDR3 bases: TGTGCCAGCAGCGTAGGCGGGGCCCCACGCAATCAGCCCCAGCATTTT. The gene calls are TRBV9 and TRBJ1-5; possibly TRBD1 for D (5 bases). Trimming shortened V by 0 bases and J by 2 bases, and 12 bases separated the two germline ends. The germline V gene encodes CDR1 SGDLS and CDR2 YYNGEE. The CDR3 length is 16 residues.

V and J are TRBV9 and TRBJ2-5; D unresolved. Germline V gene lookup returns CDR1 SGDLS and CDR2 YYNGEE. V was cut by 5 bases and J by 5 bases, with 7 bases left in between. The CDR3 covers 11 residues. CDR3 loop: CASSPGETQYF. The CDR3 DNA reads TGTGCCAGCAGTCCCGGTGAGACCCAGTACTTC.

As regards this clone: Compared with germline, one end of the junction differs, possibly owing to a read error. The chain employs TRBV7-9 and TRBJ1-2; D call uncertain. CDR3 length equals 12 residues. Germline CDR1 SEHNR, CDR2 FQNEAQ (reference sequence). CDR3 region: CSSNPGDYGYTF. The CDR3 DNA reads TGTTCCAGCAACCCCGGGGACTATGGCTACACCTTC. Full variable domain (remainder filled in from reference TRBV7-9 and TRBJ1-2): DTGVSQNPRHKITKRGQNVTFRCDPISEHNRLYWYRQTLGQGPEFLTYFQNEAQLEKSRLLSDRFSAERPKGSFSTLEIQRTEQGDSAMYLCSSNPGDYGYTFGSGTRLTVV.

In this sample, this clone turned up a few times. DNA for the CDR3: TGTGCCAGCGGGGGCAGGTATGGCTACACCTTC. This gives the protein CASGGRYGYTF. The J gene is TRBJ1-2, the V gene TRBV27; D is perhaps TRBD1 (6 bases). V gave up 8 bases and J gave up 5 bases, with 9 bases separating them. Germline assignment: CDR1 MNHEY and CDR2 SMNVEV (reference sequence). This CDR3 spans 11 amino acids.

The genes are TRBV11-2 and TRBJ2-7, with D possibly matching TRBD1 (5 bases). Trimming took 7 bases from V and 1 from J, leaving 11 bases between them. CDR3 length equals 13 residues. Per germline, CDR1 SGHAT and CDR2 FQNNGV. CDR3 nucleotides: TGTGCCAGCACCCTTACAGGTTCCTACGAGCAGTACTTC. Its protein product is CASTLTGSYEQYF.

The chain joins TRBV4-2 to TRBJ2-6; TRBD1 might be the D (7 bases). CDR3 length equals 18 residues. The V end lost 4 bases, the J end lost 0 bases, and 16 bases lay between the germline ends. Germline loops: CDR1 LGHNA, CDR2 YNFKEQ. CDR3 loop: CASSRGDRLSSGANVLTF. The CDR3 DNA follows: TGTGCCAGCAGCCGCGGGGACAGACTCAGCTCTGGGGCCAACGTCCTGACTTTC.

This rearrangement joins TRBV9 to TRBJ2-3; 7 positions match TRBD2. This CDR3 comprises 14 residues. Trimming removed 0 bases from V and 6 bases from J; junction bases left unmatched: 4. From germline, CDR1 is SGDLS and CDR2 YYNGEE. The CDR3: CASSVGRGRDTQYF. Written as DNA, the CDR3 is TGTGCCAGCAGCGTAGGGCGGGGGAGGGATACGCAGTATTTT. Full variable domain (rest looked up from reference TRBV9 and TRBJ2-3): DSGVTQTPKHLITATGQRVTLRCSPRSGDLSVYWYQQSLDQGLQFLIQYYNGEERAKGNILERFSAQQFPDLHSELNLSSLELGDSALYFCASSVGRGRDTQYFGPGTRLTVL.

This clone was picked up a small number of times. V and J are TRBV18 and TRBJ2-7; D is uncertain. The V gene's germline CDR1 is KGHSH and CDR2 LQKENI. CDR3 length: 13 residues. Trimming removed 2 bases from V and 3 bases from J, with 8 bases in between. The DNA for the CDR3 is TGTGCCAGCTCACCAGGAGAAATCTACGAGCAGTACTTC. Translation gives CASSPGEIYEQYF.

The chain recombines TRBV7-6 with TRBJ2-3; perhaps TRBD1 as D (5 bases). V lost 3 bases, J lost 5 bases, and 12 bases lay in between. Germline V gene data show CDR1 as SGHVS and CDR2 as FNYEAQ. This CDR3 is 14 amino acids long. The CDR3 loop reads CASSLTGRGDTQYF. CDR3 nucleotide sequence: TGTGCCAGCAGCTTGACCGGAAGGGGAGATACGCAGTATTTT.

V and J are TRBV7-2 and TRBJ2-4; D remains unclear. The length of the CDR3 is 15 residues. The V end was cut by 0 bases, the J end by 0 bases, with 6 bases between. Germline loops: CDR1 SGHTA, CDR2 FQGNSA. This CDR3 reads CASSLAVLAKNIQYF. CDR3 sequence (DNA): TGTGCCAGCAGCTTAGCAGTACTAGCCAAAAACATTCAGTACTTC.

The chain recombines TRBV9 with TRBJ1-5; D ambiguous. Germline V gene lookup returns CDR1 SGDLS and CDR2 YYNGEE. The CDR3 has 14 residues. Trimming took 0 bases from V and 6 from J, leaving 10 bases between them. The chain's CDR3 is CASSVGSLGQPQHF. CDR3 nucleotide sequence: TGTGCCAGCAGCGTAGGAAGTCTCGGTCAGCCCCAGCATTTT. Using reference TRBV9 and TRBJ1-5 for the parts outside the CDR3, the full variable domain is DSGVTQTPKHLITATGQRVTLRCSPRSGDLSVYWYQQSLDQGLQFLIQYYNGEERAKGNILERFSAQQFPDLHSELNLSSLELGDSALYFCASSVGSLGQPQHFGDGTRLSIL.

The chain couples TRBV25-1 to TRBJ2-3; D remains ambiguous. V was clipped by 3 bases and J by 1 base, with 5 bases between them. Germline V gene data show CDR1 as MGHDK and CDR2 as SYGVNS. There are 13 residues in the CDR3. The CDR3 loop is CASSEPGTDTQYF. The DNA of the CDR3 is TGTGCCAGCAGTGAGCCAGGCACAGATACGCAGTATTTT.

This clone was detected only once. CDR3 sequence reads: CASSLGGGLETQYF. The CDR3, as DNA: TGCGCCAGCAGCTTGGGGGGGGGACTAGAGACCCAGTACTTC. The genes are TRBV5-1 and TRBJ2-5, with TRBD2 matching 7 bases. Unmatched junction bases numbered 3, after V lost 0 bases and J lost 4 bases. Germline assignment: CDR1 SGHRS and CDR2 YFSETQ. The CDR3 is 14 residues long.

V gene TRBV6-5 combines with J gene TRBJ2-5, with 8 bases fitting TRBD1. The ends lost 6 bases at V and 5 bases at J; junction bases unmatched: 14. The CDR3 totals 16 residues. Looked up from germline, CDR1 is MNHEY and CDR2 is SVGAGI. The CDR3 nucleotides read TGTGCCAGCAGCTACGCAAAACAGGGGGTAGGGGAGACCCAGTACTTC. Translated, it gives CASSYAKQGVGETQYF.

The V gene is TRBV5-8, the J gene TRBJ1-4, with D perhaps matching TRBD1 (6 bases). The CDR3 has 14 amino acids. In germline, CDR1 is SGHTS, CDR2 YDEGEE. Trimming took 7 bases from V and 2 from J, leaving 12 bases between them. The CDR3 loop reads CASGRGWTNEKLFF. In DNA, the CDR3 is TGTGCCAGCGGCAGGGGTTGGACTAATGAAAAACTGTTTTTT.

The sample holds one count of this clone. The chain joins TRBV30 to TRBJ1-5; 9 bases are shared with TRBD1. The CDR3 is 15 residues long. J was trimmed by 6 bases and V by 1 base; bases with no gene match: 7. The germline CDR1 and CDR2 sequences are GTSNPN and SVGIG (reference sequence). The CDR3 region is CAWSAPRTGVQPQHF. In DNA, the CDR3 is TGTGCCTGGAGTGCACCGCGGACAGGGGTTCAGCCCCAGCATTTT.

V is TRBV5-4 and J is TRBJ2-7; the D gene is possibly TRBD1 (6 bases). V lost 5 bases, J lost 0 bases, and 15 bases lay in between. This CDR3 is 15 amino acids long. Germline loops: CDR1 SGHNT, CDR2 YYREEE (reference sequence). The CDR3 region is CASSLGDTSSYEQYF. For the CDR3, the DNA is TGTGCCAGCAGTCTGGGGGACACGAGCTCCTACGAGCAGTACTTC.

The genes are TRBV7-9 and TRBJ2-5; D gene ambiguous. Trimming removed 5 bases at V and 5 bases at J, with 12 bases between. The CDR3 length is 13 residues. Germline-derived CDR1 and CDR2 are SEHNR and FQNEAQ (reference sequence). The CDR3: CASSPTDLETQYF. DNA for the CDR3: TGTGCCAGCAGCCCGACTGACTTGGAGACCCAGTACTTC.

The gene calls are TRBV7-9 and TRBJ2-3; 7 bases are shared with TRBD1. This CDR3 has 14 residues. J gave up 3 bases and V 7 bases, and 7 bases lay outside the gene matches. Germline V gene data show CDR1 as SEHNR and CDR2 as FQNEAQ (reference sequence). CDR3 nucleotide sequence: TGTGCCAGCATGCGAGGGACAGTTACAGATACGCAGTATTTT. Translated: CASMRGTVTDTQYF.

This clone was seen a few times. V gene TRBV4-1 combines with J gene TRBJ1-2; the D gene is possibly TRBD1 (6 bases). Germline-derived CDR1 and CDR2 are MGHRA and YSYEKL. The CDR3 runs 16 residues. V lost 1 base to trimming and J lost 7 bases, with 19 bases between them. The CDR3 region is CASSQALHYRESGYTF. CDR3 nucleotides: TGCGCCAGCAGCCAAGCTCTACACTACAGGGAAAGTGGCTACACCTTC.

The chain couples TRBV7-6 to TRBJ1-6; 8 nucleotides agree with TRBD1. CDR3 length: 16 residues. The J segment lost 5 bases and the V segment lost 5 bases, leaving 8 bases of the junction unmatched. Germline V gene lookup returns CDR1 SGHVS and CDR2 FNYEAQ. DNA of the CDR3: TGTGCCAGCAGCCCCCGACAGGGGAGGAATAATTCACCCCTCCACTTT. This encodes CASSPRQGRNNSPLHF.